This T cell receptor (beta chain) originates from a study of T cells in Graves' hyperthyroidism and ophthalmopathy. No progression to ophthalmopathy during 18 months of follow-up defined stable disease. RNA transcripts yielded amplified TCR beta CDR3 regions. A set of HTBI primers served as the primers for a first-round RT-PCR of the TCR CDR3. MiXCR was run by TCRdb on the multiplex PCR reads, yielding one entry per CDR3 protein. The profile shows 75,000 to 100,000 distinct CDR3 sequences, about 40% of them singletons. CDR1 and CDR2 from the germline V gene are SEHNR and FQNEAQ (reference sequence). The J segment lost 5 bases and the V segment lost 4 bases, leaving 2 bases of the junction unmatched. The CDR3 runs 13 residues.

The chain carries TRBV7-9 and TRBJ2-5; 9 bases map to TRBD1. The TCR comes from a woman between 25 and 40 years old with Graves' hyperthyroidism. Sequenced: peripheral blood or thyroid tissue (not recorded which). The DNA for the CDR3 is TGTGCCAGCAGCTCCGGGACAGGGGAGACCCAGTACTTC. Amino acids: CASSSGTGETQYF.